Below are 19 T cell receptor beta chains sequenced from a single sample in a study of CD8+CD57+ T cells in acquired aplastic anemia. For CDR3 and TCR beta VDJ profiling, genomic DNA was the template used. TCRdb re-called the reads through MiXCR, storing one row per CDR3 protein. The sample holds about 160,000 distinct CDR3 sequences, more than 45% seen once. Sequencing was done on patients that had shown CD8+CD57+ cell expansion by flow cytometry. Source material: sorted CD4+, CD8+, or CD8+CD57+ T cells (not recorded which) from PBMCs. These receptors all stem from a human donor with aplastic anemia.

This chain uses TRBV7-2 with TRBJ1-2; 7 bases are shared with TRBD1. Germline trimming cut 5 bases from V and 0 bases from J; bases unmatched to any gene: 6. The CDR3 is 15 residues long. Germline CDR1 SGHTA, CDR2 FQGNSA. The chain's CDR3 is CASSPGTASNYGYTF. CDR3 nucleotides: TGTGCCAGCAGCCCGGGGACAGCGTCTAACTATGGCTACACCTTC. The entire variable domain, with the rest obtained from reference TRBV7-2 and TRBJ1-2, is as follows: GAGVSQSPSNKVTEKGKDVELRCDPISGHTALYWYRQSLGQGLEFLIYFQGNSAPDKSGLPSDRFSAERTGGSVSTLTIQRTQQEDSAVYLCASSPGTASNYGYTFGSGTRLTVV.

V usage is TRBV19 and J usage is TRBJ1-5; 8 bases match TRBD1. CDR1 and CDR2 (germline): LNHDA, SQIVND (reference sequence). CDR3 length: 14 amino acids. Losses at the gene ends were 9 bases for V and 2 bases for J; bases not matched to a gene: 6. The CDR3 region has the DNA TGTGCCAGCAAGCAGGGGGCGGGCAATCAGCCCCAGCATTTT. This gives the protein CASKQGAGNQPQHF. The full variable domain, with the rest looked up from reference TRBV19 and TRBJ1-5, is DGGITQSPKYLFRKEGQNVTLSCEQNLNHDAMYWYRQDPGQGLRLIYYSQIVNDFQKGDIAEGYSVSREKKESFPLTVTSAQKNPTAFYLCASKQGAGNQPQHFGDGTRLSIL.

V usage is TRBV19 and J usage is TRBJ2-3, with 11 bases that match TRBD2. The V gene's germline CDR1 is LNHDA and CDR2 SQIVND (reference sequence). V dropped 7 bases and J dropped 1; count of bases not matched to a gene: 1. This CDR3 region has 14 residues. CDR3 residues: CASKLAGGTDTQYF. The CDR3 coding sequence is TGTGCCAGTAAACTAGCGGGAGGCACAGATACGCAGTATTTT.

This clonotype was detected many times. The J gene is TRBJ2-5, the V gene TRBV4-1; a possible D gene is TRBD2 (7 bases). V was clipped by 0 bases and J by 2 bases, with 13 bases between them. Germline V gene data show CDR1 as MGHRA and CDR2 as YSYEKL. CDR3 length: 16 amino acids. In nucleotides, the CDR3 is TGCGCCAGCAGCCAAGATGATGCGGGGGCGCAAGAGACCCAGTACTTC. The encoded protein is CASSQDDAGAQETQYF.

About this clonotype: One end of the junction is discordant with germline, which a read error may explain. The V and J genes are TRBV11-2 and TRBJ1-4, with D tentatively TRBD1 (5 bases). The germline V gene has CDR1 SGHAT and CDR2 FQNNGV. The CDR3 runs 14 residues. As DNA, the CDR3 is TGTGCCTGCAGCCAAGGGACGGGACTCGAAAAACTGTTTTTT. Protein product: CACSQGTGLEKLFF.

The chain uses TRBV29-1 and TRBJ1-2, with D perhaps TRBD1 (6 bases). The V end was cut by 3 bases, the J end by 5 bases, with 16 bases between. The germline gives CDR1 SQVTM, CDR2 ANQGSEA. CDR3 length equals 14 residues. The DNA for the CDR3 is TGCAGCGTTGAGAGGACAGATTCGACGTATGGCTACACCTTC. Translation gives CSVERTDSTYGYTF.

In its sample, this clonotype was seen a few times. The chain has TRBV20-1 and TRBJ2-7, with 7 bases matching TRBD2. Trimming cost V 5 bases and J 3 bases; bases outside gene matches: 13. CDR1 DFQATT and CDR2 SNEGSKA come from the germline V gene (reference sequence). This CDR3 region has 15 residues. Written as DNA, the CDR3 is TGCAGTGCTGGGGAGAGCGGGGTTCCACTCTACGAGCAGTACTTC. As protein: CSAGESGVPLYEQYF.

This clonotype occurred many times. The gene calls are TRBV20-1 and TRBJ1-4; D gene unclear. Trimming took off 0 bases at V and 7 bases at J, with 21 bases between the two ends. CDR1 DFQATT and CDR2 SNEGSKA come from the germline V gene (reference sequence). This CDR3 region has 17 residues. As DNA, the CDR3 is TGCAGTGCTAGAGATCCGGCCAGTGCGCCAGGAGTTGAAAAACTGTTTTTT. Encoded protein: CSARDPASAPGVEKLFF.

The chain recombines TRBV7-6 with TRBJ1-2; TRBD1 might be the D (6 bases). The V end lost 5 bases, the J end lost 6 bases, and 13 bases lay between the germline ends. The germline CDR1 and CDR2 sequences are SGHVS and FNYEAQ. The length of the CDR3 is 13 residues. The CDR3 spells CASSDTGLDGYTF. DNA of the CDR3: TGTGCCAGCAGCGACACAGGGTTAGATGGCTACACCTTC.

The genes are TRBV12-3 or TRBV12-4 and TRBJ2-1, with D unresolved. Trimming left V 7 bases short and J 6 bases short, with 10 bases between. This CDR3 spans 12 amino acids. The CDR3 loop is CASTERVNEQFF. CDR3 sequence (DNA): TGTGCCAGCACGGAACGGGTCAATGAGCAGTTCTTC.

The chain combines TRBV10-3 with TRBJ2-1; 10 bases match TRBD2. The length of the CDR3 is 16 residues. The germline gives CDR1 ENHRY, CDR2 SYGVKD. J gave up 0 bases and V 4 bases, and 3 bases lay outside the gene matches. CDR3 DNA: TGTGCCATCAGTGGGCTAGCGGGGGACTCCTACAATGAGCAGTTCTTC. It codes for CAISGLAGDSYNEQFF.

This chain connects TRBV15 to TRBJ1-6; 11 nucleotides line up with TRBD1. This CDR3 is 15 amino acids long. CDR1 and CDR2 from the germline V gene are LNHNV and YYDKDF (reference sequence). V lost 0 bases and J lost 8; bases outside the gene matches: 0. CDR3 amino acids: CATSREGQGDSPLHF. The CDR3 DNA reads TGTGCCACCAGCAGAGAGGGACAGGGGGATTCACCCCTCCACTTT. The full variable domain, completed using reference TRBV15 and TRBJ1-6, is DAMVIQNPRYQVTQFGKPVTLSCSQTLNHNVMYWYQQKSSQAPKLLFHYYDKDFNNEADTPDNFQSRRPNTSFCFLDIRSPGLGDTAMYLCATSREGQGDSPLHFGNGTRLTVT.

This clonotype was seen at least ten times. This chain connects TRBV14 to TRBJ1-2; D gene ambiguous. Trimming took off 1 base at V and 3 bases at J, with 6 bases between the two ends. The CDR3 contains 13 residues. In germline, CDR1 is SGHDN, CDR2 FVKESK. The CDR3 is CASSQVGYYGYTF. The CDR3 DNA follows: TGTGCCAGCAGCCAAGTAGGGTACTATGGCTACACCTTC.

The chain has TRBV20-1 and TRBJ2-7; D unclear. The CDR3 loop spans 12 amino acids. The germline V gene encodes CDR1 DFQATT and CDR2 SNEGSKA (reference sequence). With 3 bases removed from V and 2 bases from J, the gap between germline ends came to 8 bases. The chain's CDR3 is CSASTSTYEQYF. The CDR3 DNA reads TGCAGTGCTAGTACTTCAACCTACGAGCAGTACTTC.

V and J are TRBV7-2 and TRBJ2-5; tentative D call: TRBD1 (6 bases). This CDR3 has 17 amino acids. V lost 1 base to trimming and J lost 2 bases, with 17 bases between them. CDR1 and CDR2 (germline): SGHTA, FQGNSA. The CDR3 region is CASSLVGVGALQETQYF. In DNA, the CDR3 is TGTGCCAGCAGCTTAGTTGGGGTGGGGGCCTTACAAGAGACCCAGTACTTC.

Of note for this clonotype: The limits of the CDR3 on the DNA are not certain, so only TCRdb's listed CDR3 is given. The J gene is TRBJ2-1, the V gene TRBV9. In germline, CDR1 is SGDLS, CDR2 YYNGEE. The CDR3 region is 15 residues in length, termini included. The CDR3 loop reads CASSVAAYFGNEQFF.

This rearrangement joins TRBV10-1 to TRBJ2-7; D may be TRBD2 (6 bases). CDR3 length equals 15 residues. Trimming took off 8 bases at V and 2 bases at J, with 19 bases between the two ends. CDR1 is WNHNN and CDR2 is SYGVQD in the germline V gene (reference sequence). CDR3 in amino acids: CASEYWAGFPYEQYF. The CDR3 nucleotides read TGCGCCAGCGAATATTGGGCGGGATTTCCCTACGAGCAGTACTTC.

The chain employs TRBV4-2 and TRBJ2-1; TRBD2 matches 7 bases. The CDR3 is 16 residues long. CDR1 is LGHNA, CDR2 YNFKEQ, per germline. V was pared by 2 bases and J by 5 bases, with 9 bases of the junction left unmatched. CDR3 amino acids: CASSQIRTRDHNEQFF. CDR3 sequence (DNA): TGTGCCAGCAGCCAAATAAGGACTAGGGATCACAATGAGCAGTTCTTC.

This clonotype occurred a few times. The V gene is TRBV27, the J gene TRBJ1-1; D is perhaps TRBD1 (5 bases). Germline CDR1 reads MNHEY; CDR2 reads SMNVEV (reference sequence). This CDR3 region has 16 residues. V lost 2 bases and J lost 3, with 16 bases in between. CDR3 amino acids: CASSLRFHGGDTEAFF. CDR3 in DNA: TGTGCCAGCAGTTTAAGGTTCCACGGGGGAGACACTGAAGCTTTCTTT.